These 7 T cell receptor beta chains came from one sample sequenced in a study of Ad26.COV2.S vaccination and SARS-CoV-2 variants. Sample treatment: about 20 received Ad26.COV2.S at low or high dose, single or two shots; 5 received placebo; per-sample allocation not given. Sample collection was performed on day 63 after the first vaccine or placebo injection. Sequencing was performed with immunoSEQ multiplex PCR; in TCRdb, only in-frame clones are kept and a portion is missing. The sample lists some 350,000 clones, roughly 85% seen once, with 3.3% in the top ten. The sample here was peripheral blood, taken in a trial of Ad26.COV2.S vaccine versus placebo. Receptors originate from a person between 18 and 59 years old who received the Ad26.COV2.S COVID-19 vaccine or a placebo.

J is TRBJ1-2 and V is TRBV7-2, with 7 positions matching TRBD1. The trim removed 5 bases at V and 5 bases at J, leaving 14 bases unmatched. Germline V gene sequence: CDR1 SGHTA, CDR2 FQGNSA. This CDR3 comprises 16 residues. The CDR3 DNA reads TGTGCCAGCAGCCCCGACTTAGGGCAGGGGGAATATGGCTACACCTTC. It encodes CASSPDLGQGEYGYTF.

The chain combines TRBV10-3 with TRBJ1-2; D is unresolved. V was pared by 0 bases and J by 3 bases, with 11 bases between. Germline-derived CDR1 and CDR2 are ENHRY and SYGVKD. This CDR3 comprises 15 residues. Written as DNA, the CDR3 is TGTGCCATCAGTGAGTCGACTTCCAGATACTATGGCTACACCTTC. As protein: CAISESTSRYYGYTF.

This rearrangement joins TRBV28 to TRBJ2-5, with TRBD2 matching 10 bases. The V and J ends lost 4 bases and 3 bases, in that order; junction bases with no gene match: 5. CDR3 length: 15 amino acids. Per the germline V gene, CDR1 is MDHEN and CDR2 is SYDVKM. Written as DNA, the CDR3 is TGTGCCAGCAGTTCAAGCGGACTAGCGGAAGAGACCCAGTACTTC. Residues: CASSSSGLAEETQYF.

This chain connects TRBV5-1 to TRBJ1-2; D uncertain. The CDR3 runs 13 residues. Trimming left V 1 base short and J 8 bases short, with 12 bases between. Germline values: CDR1 SGHRS, CDR2 YFSETQ. CDR3 sequence reads: CASSLFGVTGYTF. The CDR3 coding sequence is TGCGCCAGCAGCTTGTTTGGGGTGACGGGCTACACCTTC.

J is TRBJ2-5 and V is TRBV25-1; no firm D call. The V gene lost 3 bases and the J gene lost 1 base, with 12 bases spanning the gap. CDR3 length: 15 residues. The germline gives CDR1 MGHDK, CDR2 SYGVNS. CDR3 DNA: TGTGCCAGCAGTGAGGGCAGTTATATCCAAGAGACCCAGTACTTC. Amino acid sequence: CASSEGSYIQETQYF.

This clone was recorded at least ten times. The V and J genes are TRBV7-6 and TRBJ2-7; 9 bases are a match to TRBD1. The junction had 12 bases not matched to a gene; V was cut back by 4 bases and J by 2 bases. This CDR3 spans 17 amino acids. Germline V gene lookup returns CDR1 SGHVS and CDR2 FNYEAQ. CDR3 in DNA: TGTGCCAGCAGCTCAACTTTTCCGGGACAGGGCACCTACGAGCAGTACTTC. Translating gives CASSSTFPGQGTYEQYF.

V usage is TRBV7-2 and J usage is TRBJ1-2; D perhaps matches TRBD1 (5 bases). The CDR3 is 15 residues long. Trimming took 5 bases from V and 4 from J, leaving 17 bases between them. From germline, CDR1 is SGHTA and CDR2 FQGNSA. The CDR3 reads CASSPHAREAYGYTF. In DNA form, the CDR3 reads TGTGCCAGCAGCCCGCATGCCAGGGAGGCCTATGGCTACACCTTC.